The 21 T cell receptor beta chains presented below share a single source sample, sequenced in a study of blood T cells in healthy people across ages (dated by TCRdb to the mid-2010s). The library was obtained by 5' RACE. The sequencer listed for this sample is Illumina HiSeq 2500. A second PCR of about 6 to 11 cycles was run with a J-beta primer mix and a sample-barcoded 5' primer. TCRdb ran its own pipeline on the public reads, namely fastp trimming at Q25 and MiXCR clone calling, and kept in-frame beta chains. Records with the same CDR3 protein are collapsed into one entry carrying the most frequent genes and DNA. The sample records roughly 800,000 distinct CDR3 sequences, 36% of which are singletons. The ten most abundant clones make up 10% to 15% of the sample. Sequencing input: blood. These receptor sequences come from a man aged 18 to 30 in good health.

This clonotype came up a few times. The genes are TRBV4-2 and TRBJ2-3, with TRBD2 identical over 11 bases. Germline V gives CDR1 LGHNA, CDR2 YNFKEQ. The CDR3 contains 15 residues. The ends lost 5 bases at V and 6 bases at J; junction bases unmatched: 7. The CDR3: CASSISGGAFDTQYF. The DNA of the CDR3 is TGTGCCAGCAGCATTAGCGGGGGGGCCTTTGATACGCAGTATTTT.

V gene TRBV27 combines with J gene TRBJ2-3, with D possibly TRBD2 on 7 matching bases. From germline, CDR1 is MNHEY and CDR2 SMNVEV (reference sequence). The CDR3 is made up of 15 amino acids. Trimming stripped 4 bases from V and 5 bases from J, with 16 bases between. CDR3 DNA: TGTGCCAGCAGTTCGCGGGGGCAAAGGGGAGATACGCAGTATTTT. Residues: CASSSRGQRGDTQYF.

CDR3 protein: CASSPDNYLRTSGVANTGELFF. CDR3 coding DNA: TGTGCCAGCAGCCCCGACAACTACTTAAGGACTAGCGGGGTCGCGAACACCGGGGAGCTGTTTTTT. The chain links TRBV12-3 or TRBV12-4 to TRBJ2-2, with 12 positions matching TRBD2. Losses at the gene ends were 6 bases for V and 0 bases for J; bases not matched to a gene: 20. The CDR3 has 22 residues.

The genes are TRBV4-3 and TRBJ2-7; D remains unclear. The CDR3 has 15 amino acids. CDR1 and CDR2 (germline): LGHNA, YSLEER. V lost 0 bases to trimming and J lost 2 bases, with 11 bases between them. The CDR3 DNA reads as TGCGCCAGCAGCCAAGATGGCCAGGAAACCTACGAGCAGTACTTC. Its translation is CASSQDGQETYEQYF.

This clonotype was recorded a few times. The chain has TRBV20-1 and TRBJ2-3; 7 bases map to TRBD1. V shed 5 bases, J shed 1 base, and the junction held 6 bases outside the gene matches. Germline V gene data show CDR1 as DFQATT and CDR2 as SNEGSKA (reference sequence). The CDR3 extends over 14 amino acids. This chain's CDR3 is CSASGGLGTDTQYF. The CDR3 DNA reads TGCAGTGCTTCAGGGGGTCTCGGCACAGATACGCAGTATTTT.

The chain joins TRBV7-2 to TRBJ2-3, with TRBD2 matching over 11 bases. The germline CDR1 and CDR2 sequences are SGHTA and FQGNSA. CDR3 size: 20 residues. V dropped 1 base and J dropped 4; count of bases not matched to a gene: 16. CDR3 sequence reads: CASSLVGSGGARVIPDTQYF. CDR3 nucleotides: TGTGCCAGCAGCTTAGTCGGTAGCGGGGGGGCCCGGGTTATCCCAGATACGCAGTATTTT.

This clonotype was seen only a few times. This sequence joins TRBV20-1 and TRBJ2-3; TRBD2 is a possible D gene (6 bases). Germline V CDR1 and CDR2: DFQATT, SNEGSKA (reference sequence). V lost 0 bases to trimming and J lost 14 bases, with 15 bases between them. This CDR3 region has 12 residues. The CDR3 loop reads CSARDPAGQWYF. The CDR3 DNA reads TGCAGTGCTAGAGATCCGGCGGGGCAGTGGTATTTT.

This clonotype was seen a handful of times. The chain recombines TRBV7-9 with TRBJ2-1; 12 bases line up with TRBD2. The assigned J gene may be wrong: the sequence end matches TRBJ2-7 better. Germline V gene lookup returns CDR1 SEHNR and CDR2 FQNEAQ (reference sequence). The CDR3 sequence is 16 residues long. CDR3 coding DNA: TGTGCCAGCAGCTCCCTAGCGGGGGGGTCCTACAATGAGCAGTACTTC. Protein: CASSSLAGGSYNEQYF.

This clonotype came up many times. The V call is TRBV10-3, the J call TRBJ1-2; D might be TRBD1 (6 bases). The CDR3 extends over 13 amino acids. Germline CDR1 ENHRY, CDR2 SYGVKD. The V end was cut by 9 bases, the J end by 5 bases, with 16 bases between. The CDR3, as DNA: TGTGCCATAACACAAACAGGGTGGTATGGCTACACCTTC. Amino acids: CAITQTGWYGYTF.

The chain carries TRBV29-1 and TRBJ2-1; 9 nucleotides match TRBD2. The better agreement between TRBJ2-7 and the DNA end casts doubt on the J call. The CDR3 is 14 residues long. Per the germline V gene, CDR1 is SQVTM and CDR2 is ANQGSEA. The CDR3 sequence is CSVGYGTSYNEQYF. The CDR3 DNA is TGCAGCGTTGGTTATGGGACTAGCTACAATGAGCAGTACTTC.

This clonotype was seen many times. The chain is built from TRBV12-3 or TRBV12-4 and TRBJ2-3, with no clear D. Trimming took off 5 bases at V and 3 bases at J, with 9 bases between the two ends. The CDR3 sequence is 13 residues long. The CDR3 nucleotides read TGTGCCAGCAGTCCCAGGAAAACAGATACGCAGTATTTT. This translates into CASSPRKTDTQYF.

The sample holds a few counts of this clonotype. CDR3 amino acids: CASRGQNVYGYTF. The CDR3 DNA reads as TGTGCCAGCAGGGGACAGAATGTTTATGGCTACACCTTC. This chain uses TRBV9 with TRBJ1-2; 7 bases are a match to TRBD1. The CDR3 contains 13 residues. The germline V gene has CDR1 SGDLS and CDR2 YYNGEE. The junction had 6 bases not matched to a gene; V was cut back by 5 bases and J by 5 bases.

Here the CDR3 reads CASSLESGYRPGEQFF. Here the CDR3 DNA reads TGTGCCAGCAGCTTAGAGTCCGGGTATCGGCCGGGTGAGCAGTTCTTC. The gene calls are TRBV7-8 and TRBJ2-1; the D is unclear. The germline V gene encodes CDR1 SGHVS and CDR2 FQNEAQ. The CDR3 is made up of 16 amino acids. Trimming cost V 1 base and J 9 bases, with 19 bases left between them.

This clonotype has a single count. The gene calls are TRBV12-3 or TRBV12-4 and TRBJ2-3, with 9 bases that match TRBD2. With V trimmed by 5 bases and J by 5 bases, 11 bases remained unmatched. The CDR3 covers 16 residues. The CDR3 DNA sequence: TGTGCCAGCAGTCCCCGACTAGCGGTGGGGGTAGATACGCAGTATTTT. Translation gives CASSPRLAVGVDTQYF.

This clonotype was counted at least ten times. The gene calls are TRBV11-1 and TRBJ2-5, with D unresolved. V lost 5 bases and J lost 0, with 13 bases in between. The CDR3 has 15 amino acids. Germline-derived CDR1 and CDR2 are SGHAT and FQDESV (reference sequence). In nucleotides, the CDR3 is TGTGCCAGCAGCCCCGTCGGAGACTACCAAGAGACCCAGTACTTC. Its translation: CASSPVGDYQETQYF. The entire variable domain, with the rest obtained from reference TRBV11-1 and TRBJ2-5, is as follows: EAEVAQSPRYKITEKSQAVAFWCDPISGHATLYWYRQILGQGPELLVQFQDESVVDDSQLPKDRFSAERLKGVDSTLKIQPAELGDSAMYLCASSPVGDYQETQYFGPGTRLLVL.

This clonotype was seen once. The chain couples TRBV7-4 to TRBJ1-5, with unresolved D. Per germline, CDR1 SGHVT and CDR2 SQSDAQ. The CDR3 length is 18 residues. Trimming left V 0 bases short and J 9 bases short, with 24 bases between. The CDR3 region has the DNA TGTGCCAGCAGCTTAGCGCGGTCGGTTTCGGGGAGAGGCTCGCCCCAGCATTTT. This gives the protein CASSLARSVSGRGSPQHF.

This clonotype has just a few counts. The chain employs TRBV6-2 or TRBV6-3 and TRBJ1-5; TRBD1 matches at 9 bases. Germline V lookup: CDR1 MNHEY, CDR2 SVGEGT. With V trimmed by 4 bases and J by 5 bases, 3 bases remained unmatched. CDR3 length equals 14 residues. The DNA of the CDR3 is TGTGCCAGCAGTTGGGGACAGGGTGATCAGCCCCAGCATTTT. Its translation: CASSWGQGDQPQHF.

The V and J genes are TRBV4-3 and TRBJ1-4; D uncertain. V lost 0 bases, J lost 0 bases, and 17 bases lay in between. The CDR3 totals 19 residues. CDR1 and CDR2 (germline): LGHNA, YSLEER. The CDR3 reads CASSQDWVEQLATNEKLFF. The DNA of the CDR3 is TGCGCCAGCAGCCAAGATTGGGTTGAACAGCTTGCAACTAATGAAAAACTGTTTTTT.

The chain uses TRBV20-1 and TRBJ1-6; maybe TRBD1 (6 bases). The CDR3 runs 17 residues. Germline V gives CDR1 DFQATT, CDR2 SNEGSKA (reference sequence). Trimming cost V 3 bases and J 0 bases, with 15 bases left between them. The CDR3, as DNA: TGCAGTGCTAGCCCCGGGGACACCTTCTCCTATAATTCACCCCTCCACTTT. Translated: CSASPGDTFSYNSPLHF.

This clonotype showed up just once. At one boundary the junction diverges from the germline segment, which might be a read error. This chain uses TRBV20-1 with TRBJ1-5; D gene unclear. From germline, CDR1 is DFQATT and CDR2 SNEGSKA (reference sequence). The CDR3 spans 12 residues. CDR3 nucleotide sequence: TGCAGTGCTCGGAAGGAGAATCAGTCCCAGCATTTT. Translated: CSARKENQSQHF.

The CDR3 sequence: CASSKGQGQNTGELFF. CDR3 coding DNA: TGTGCCAGCAGCAAAGGACAGGGGCAGAACACCGGGGAGCTGTTTTTT. The chain recombines TRBV21-1 with TRBJ2-2; TRBD1 is the table's D call and was not checked against the DNA. TRBV21-1 is termed a pseudogene. The CDR3 has 16 amino acids.